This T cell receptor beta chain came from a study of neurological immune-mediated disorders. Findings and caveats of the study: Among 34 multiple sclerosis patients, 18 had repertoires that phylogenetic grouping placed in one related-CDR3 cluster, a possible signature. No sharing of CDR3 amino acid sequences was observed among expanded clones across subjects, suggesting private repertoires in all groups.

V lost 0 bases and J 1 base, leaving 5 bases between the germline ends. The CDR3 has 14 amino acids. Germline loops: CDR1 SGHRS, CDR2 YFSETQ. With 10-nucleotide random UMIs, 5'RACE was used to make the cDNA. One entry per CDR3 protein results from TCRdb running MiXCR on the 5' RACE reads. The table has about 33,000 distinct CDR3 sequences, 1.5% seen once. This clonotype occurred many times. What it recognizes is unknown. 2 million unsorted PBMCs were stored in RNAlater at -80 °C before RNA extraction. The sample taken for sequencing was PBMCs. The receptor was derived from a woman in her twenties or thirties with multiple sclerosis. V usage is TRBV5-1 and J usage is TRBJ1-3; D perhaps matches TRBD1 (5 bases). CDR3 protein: CASSLGQSGNTIYF. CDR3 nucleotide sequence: TGCGCCAGCAGCTTGGGACAGTCTGGAAACACCATATATTTT.